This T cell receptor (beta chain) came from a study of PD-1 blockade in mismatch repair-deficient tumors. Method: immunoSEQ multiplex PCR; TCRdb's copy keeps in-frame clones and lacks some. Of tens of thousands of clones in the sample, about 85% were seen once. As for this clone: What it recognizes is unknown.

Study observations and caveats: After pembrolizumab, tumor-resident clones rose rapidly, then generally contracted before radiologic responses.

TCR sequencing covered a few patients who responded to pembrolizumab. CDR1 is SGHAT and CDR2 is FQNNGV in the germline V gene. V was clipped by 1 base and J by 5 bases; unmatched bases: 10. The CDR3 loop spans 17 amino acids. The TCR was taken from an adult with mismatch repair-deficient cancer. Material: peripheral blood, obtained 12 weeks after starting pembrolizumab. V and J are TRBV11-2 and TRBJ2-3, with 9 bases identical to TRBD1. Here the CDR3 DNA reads TGTGCCAGCAGCTTAGTATCCGGGACAGGGATTTTAGATACGCAGTATTTT. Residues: CASSLVSGTGILDTQYF.